Shown below are 22 T cell receptor beta chains from a single sample sequenced in a study of control samples from healthy donors and cancer patients. This table comes from immunoSEQ multiplex PCR, and its TCRdb copy is limited to in-frame clones, with some not included. The repertoire consists of 150,000 or so clones, with about 90% occurring once and the leading ten covering around 2.1%. Sequencing was done on a sample of blood. These receptors originate from a woman aged 45-59 years in good health.

The rearrangement uses TRBV5-4 and TRBJ2-6, with a possible D match to TRBD1 (6 bases). Germline assignment: CDR1 SGHNT and CDR2 YYREEE (reference sequence). V dropped 6 bases and J dropped 2 bases, with 9 bases sitting between them. This CDR3 has 14 amino acids. The CDR3 DNA sequence: TGTGCCAGCAAATCAGGGGCTGGGGCCAACGTCCTGACTTTC. Translated: CASKSGAGANVLTF.

This chain connects TRBV6-6 to TRBJ1-6; 9 bases match TRBD1. The CDR3 runs to 15 residues. V gave up 2 bases and J gave up 7 bases; unmatched junction bases: 3. CDR1 is MNHNY and CDR2 is SVGAGI in the germline V gene (reference sequence). CDR3 region: CASSYRTGDNSPLHF. The CDR3 DNA sequence: TGTGCCAGCAGTTACCGGACAGGGGACAATTCACCCCTCCACTTT.

The chain joins TRBV18 to TRBJ2-1; TRBD2 agrees at 8 bases. CDR3 size: 15 residues. Germline V lookup: CDR1 KGHSH, CDR2 LQKENI. V was clipped by 3 bases and J by 3 bases; unmatched bases: 4. For the CDR3, the DNA is TGTGCCAGCTCACCGGGACTAGGAATCTACAATGAGCAGTTCTTC. It encodes CASSPGLGIYNEQFF.

The chain is built from TRBV6-6 and TRBJ2-3; tentative D call: TRBD2 (6 bases). V lost 5 bases, J lost 2 bases, and 20 bases lay in between. Germline loops: CDR1 MNHNY, CDR2 SVGAGI (reference sequence). The CDR3 is 17 amino acids. The CDR3 is CASSLAQLAALTDTQYF. DNA of the CDR3: TGTGCCAGCAGTCTCGCCCAGTTAGCGGCCCTCACAGATACGCAGTATTTT.

J is TRBJ1-1 and V is TRBV12-3 or TRBV12-4; 7 bases match TRBD1. This CDR3 has 12 amino acids. V dropped 7 bases and J dropped 11; count of bases not matched to a gene: 10. CDR3: CASISRTGRAFF. The CDR3 region has the DNA TGTGCCAGCATCTCCCGGACAGGTAGGGCTTTCTTT.

CDR3 coding DNA: TGTGCCAGCAGCTTAGTGGGACAGGGAGCCTATGGCTACACCTTC. Residues: CASSLVGQGAYGYTF. V gene TRBV7-2 combines with J gene TRBJ1-2; 9 positions agree with TRBD1. Germline-derived CDR1 and CDR2 are SGHTA and FQGNSA. V gave up 1 base and J gave up 4 bases; unmatched junction bases: 4. This CDR3 region has 15 residues.

This chain connects TRBV7-2 to TRBJ2-7, with 8 bases that match TRBD2. CDR1 and CDR2 from the germline V gene are SGHTA and FQGNSA. The CDR3 is made up of 12 amino acids. Trimming at V came to 5 bases and at J to 7 bases, leaving 4 bases not matched to a gene. For the CDR3, the DNA is TGTGCCAGCAGCCCCCGGGGGGGGGAGCAGTACTTC. It yields the protein CASSPRGGEQYF.

The chain is built from TRBV27 and TRBJ2-5, with D perhaps TRBD2 (5 bases). CDR1 is MNHEY, CDR2 SMNVEV, per germline (reference sequence). V dropped 6 bases and J dropped 2 bases, with 10 bases sitting between them. The CDR3 has 13 amino acids. The CDR3 region is CASRLLGQETQYF. Here the CDR3 DNA reads TGTGCCAGCAGGCTACTAGGGCAAGAGACCCAGTACTTC.

The V call is TRBV6-5, the J call TRBJ1-2; possible D gene TRBD1, 5 bases. The CDR3 consists of 14 residues. CDR1 MNHEY and CDR2 SVGAGI come from the germline V gene. Trimming took 6 bases from V and 6 from J, leaving 17 bases between them. CDR3 sequence: CASRRLEGLDGYTF. CDR3 nucleotide sequence: TGTGCCAGCAGGAGGTTGGAGGGGTTGGATGGCTACACCTTC.

V and J are TRBV5-6 and TRBJ2-7, with 10 bases aligning to TRBD2. Germline assignment: CDR1 SGHDT and CDR2 YYEEEE. J lost 3 bases, V lost 9 bases, and 9 bases had no gene match. The CDR3 consists of 14 residues. The CDR3 DNA reads TGTGCCAAATATCGGGGACTAGCGAACTACGAGCAGTACTTC. Encoded protein: CAKYRGLANYEQYF. Combining the CDR3 with reference TRBV5-6 and TRBJ2-7 gives the whole variable domain DAGVTQSPTHLIKTRGQQVTLRCSPKSGHDTVSWYQQALGQGPQFIFQYYEEEERQRGNFPDRFSGHQFPNYSSELNVNALLLGDSALYLCAKYRGLANYEQYFGPGTRLTVT.

The chain is built from TRBV28 and TRBJ1-1; a possible D gene is TRBD1 (5 bases). The V end was cut by 6 bases, the J end by 0 bases, with 14 bases between. The CDR3 is 15 amino acids. Germline V gene sequence: CDR1 MDHEN, CDR2 SYDVKM. The CDR3, as DNA: TGTGCCAGCAGGGACGGGACCCTTGTGAACACTGAAGCTTTCTTT. It translates to CASRDGTLVNTEAFF.

The chain uses TRBV3-1 (or the pseudogene TRBV3-2) and TRBJ1-5; D is possibly TRBD1 (5 bases). V shed 4 bases and J shed 2 bases, with 15 bases lying between them. The CDR3 is 16 amino acids. CDR1 is LGHDT and CDR2 is YNNKEL in the germline V gene (reference sequence). CDR3: CASSPGGGGGNQPQHF. The CDR3 DNA is TGTGCCAGCAGCCCTGGGGGGGGAGGAGGCAATCAGCCCCAGCATTTT.

The chain has TRBV6-1 and TRBJ1-1, with 8 bases lining up with TRBD1. V shed 1 base and J 4 bases; nucleotides not matched to a gene: 8. This CDR3 has 16 residues. Germline CDR1 reads MNHNS; CDR2 reads SASEGT. The CDR3 region has the DNA TGTGCCAGCAGTGAAGAAATTGGGACAGGACGCACTGAAGCTTTCTTT. Its protein product is CASSEEIGTGRTEAFF.

The rearrangement joins TRBV5-6 to TRBJ1-2; no reliable D call. Germline values: CDR1 SGHDT, CDR2 YYEEEE. This CDR3 is built from 15 residues. V lost 0 bases, J lost 4 bases, and 13 bases lay in between. CDR3 nucleotide sequence: TGTGCCAGCAGCTTGGAACTACTTCCCCCCTATGGCTACACCTTC. Its protein is CASSLELLPPYGYTF.

V is TRBV5-1 and J is TRBJ1-3, with D possibly TRBD1 on 5 matching bases. The CDR3 has 17 amino acids. In germline, CDR1 is SGHRS, CDR2 YFSETQ. V was pared by 2 bases and J by 0 bases, with 15 bases between. The CDR3 bases are TGCGCCAGCAGCTTATACCTGGGACGGGGCTCTGGAAACACCATATATTTT. Translating it yields CASSLYLGRGSGNTIYF.

This clone was detected only a few times. The rearrangement uses TRBV6-1 and TRBJ2-1; possibly TRBD2 for D (5 bases). V lost 4 bases to trimming and J lost 2 bases, with 15 bases between them. Germline V gene lookup returns CDR1 MNHNS and CDR2 SASEGT. This CDR3 spans 16 amino acids. In nucleotides, the CDR3 is TGTGCCAGCAGTGCCCGCTCCGGACTTACCTACAATGAGCAGTTCTTC. It specifies CASSARSGLTYNEQFF.

The chain joins TRBV5-1 to TRBJ1-1; D is uncertain. V lost 4 bases to trimming and J lost 0 bases, with 7 bases between them. The CDR3 is 13 amino acids. Germline CDR1 reads SGHRS; CDR2 reads YFSETQ. CDR3 amino acids: CASSVGVNTEAFF. The CDR3 nucleotides are TGCGCCAGCAGCGTTGGGGTGAACACTGAAGCTTTCTTT.

The genes are TRBV7-9 and TRBJ2-7; 9 bases agree with TRBD2. The CDR3 runs 16 residues. Germline lookup yields CDR1 SEHNR and CDR2 FQNEAQ (reference sequence). Trimming took 5 bases from V and 3 from J; bases not matched to a gene: 11. CDR3 sequence reads: CASSTAGVAGVYEQYF. CDR3 DNA: TGTGCCAGCAGCACCGCTGGCGTAGCGGGAGTCTACGAGCAGTACTTC.

The chain employs TRBV7-2 and TRBJ2-2; 10 bases line up with TRBD2. The V and J ends lost 1 base and 6 bases, in that order; junction bases with no gene match: 8. CDR1 and CDR2 (germline): SGHTA, FQGNSA. This CDR3 has 17 residues. The CDR3 DNA reads TGTGCCAGCAGCTTAGTCGCTAGCGGGAGTGGGGCCGGGGAGCTGTTTTTT. Translating gives CASSLVASGSGAGELFF.

This clone is a singleton in its sample. The chain couples TRBV5-1 to TRBJ2-1, with D perhaps TRBD1 (6 bases). CDR1 and CDR2 (germline): SGHRS, YFSETQ. This CDR3 contains 16 residues. V gave up 4 bases and J gave up 2 bases, with 16 bases separating them. CDR3 DNA: TGCGCCAGCAGCCCACTTCCGGGACAAACCTACAATGAGCAGTTCTTC. As protein: CASSPLPGQTYNEQFF.

V and J are TRBV5-1 and TRBJ2-1, with TRBD2 matching 8 bases. Germline V gene lookup returns CDR1 SGHRS and CDR2 YFSETQ. The length of the CDR3 is 15 residues. Trimming removed 2 bases from V and 6 bases from J; junction bases left unmatched: 7. The DNA for the CDR3 is TGCGCCAGCAGCTTTTTCGGGAGGGCGGGCAATGAGCAGTTCTTC. This encodes CASSFFGRAGNEQFF.

The rearrangement links TRBV7-8 to TRBJ1-2, with 7 bases identical to TRBD1. Germline CDR1 is SGHVS and CDR2 is FQNEAQ. CDR3 size: 14 residues. V shed 5 bases and J 4 bases; nucleotides not matched to a gene: 7. CDR3 region: CASSRGGTAYGYTF. The DNA for the CDR3 is TGTGCCAGCAGCAGAGGAGGGACAGCCTATGGCTACACCTTC.